The 25 T cell receptor beta chains reported below all come from one sample, sequenced in a study of T cell responses to AZD1222 COVID-19 vaccine. The method was immunoSEQ multiplex PCR; TCRdb's version includes in-frame clones alone and lacks a portion of them. The table records about 66,000 clones, about 90% of them present only once. The input for sequencing was peripheral blood, taken on day 0 of AZD1222 vaccination. Every receptor here comes from an adult in good health.

The chain employs TRBV5-6 and TRBJ1-5; TRBD1 might be the D (5 bases). This CDR3 has 15 amino acids. Between the trimmed V and J ends, which lost 1 base and 1 base, there was a span of 9 bases. From germline, CDR1 is SGHDT and CDR2 YYEEEE. The CDR3 region has the DNA TGTGCCAGCAGCTTGTCCAGGGAAAGCAATCAGCCCCAGCATTTT. Translation gives CASSLSRESNQPQHF.

The V gene is TRBV7-8, the J gene TRBJ1-4; maybe TRBD1 (5 bases). This CDR3 is 13 amino acids long. The germline gives CDR1 SGHVS, CDR2 FQNEAQ. V lost 6 bases to trimming and J lost 8 bases, with 13 bases between them. CDR3 sequence: CASSLGQREKLFF. CDR3 DNA sequence: TGTGCCAGCAGTTTGGGGCAAAGGGAAAAACTGTTTTTT. Variable domain in full (rest from reference TRBV7-8 and TRBJ1-4): GAGVSQSPRYKVAKRGQDVALRCDPISGHVSLFWYQQALGQGPEFLTYFQNEAQLDKSGLPSDRFFAERPEGSVSTLKIQRTQQEDSAVYLCASSLGQREKLFFGSGTQLSVL.

The rearrangement joins TRBV12-3 or TRBV12-4 to TRBJ1-1, with 7 bases fitting TRBD1. The CDR3 is 12 amino acids. Trimming removed 5 bases from V and 11 bases from J; junction bases left unmatched: 8. This chain's CDR3 is CASSRRGNGAFF. The CDR3 coding sequence is TGTGCCAGCAGTCGCAGGGGGAATGGGGCTTTCTTT.

The chain has TRBV7-2 and TRBJ2-5; D might be TRBD2 (5 bases). V was cut by 8 bases and J by 5 bases, with 15 bases left in between. This CDR3 spans 13 amino acids. Germline loops: CDR1 SGHTA, CDR2 FQGNSA. The chain's CDR3 is CASGLRGGETQYF. The CDR3 coding sequence is TGTGCCAGCGGCCTGAGAGGCGGGGAGACCCAGTACTTC.

The genes are TRBV14 and TRBJ2-7; TRBD1 matches at 8 bases. The V gene's germline CDR1 is SGHDN and CDR2 FVKESK. V lost 1 base, J lost 4 bases, and 3 bases stayed unmatched. The CDR3 contains 14 residues. The CDR3 DNA reads as TGTGCCAGCAGCCAAGGCACAGGGGGATACGAGCAGTACTTC. It translates to CASSQGTGGYEQYF.

V usage is TRBV11-2 and J usage is TRBJ2-3; no clear D gene. Between the trimmed V and J ends, which lost 5 bases and 6 bases, there was a span of 21 bases. Germline V gene lookup returns CDR1 SGHAT and CDR2 FQNNGV. The CDR3 is 16 residues long. The CDR3 DNA sequence: TGTGCCAGCAGCCAGATAGCAGAGGAATTTATGGATACGCAGTATTTT. Protein sequence: CASSQIAEEFMDTQYF.

The chain joins TRBV15 to TRBJ1-2; 11 nucleotides line up with TRBD1. Losses at the gene ends were 0 bases for V and 7 bases for J; bases not matched to a gene: 7. CDR1 and CDR2 from the germline V gene are LNHNV and YYDKDF (reference sequence). The CDR3 totals 16 residues. The CDR3, as DNA: TGTGCCACCAGCAGAGATCTCGGACAGGGGGCGCTTGGCTACACCTTC. Its translation is CATSRDLGQGALGYTF.

This chain uses TRBV11-3 with TRBJ2-1, with 9 bases lining up with TRBD2. The CDR3 is 17 amino acids. Trimming cost V 4 bases and J 7 bases; bases outside gene matches: 14. CDR1 SGHNT and CDR2 YENEEA come from the germline V gene. CDR3: CASSSYSSGVRLNEQFF. The CDR3 DNA is TGTGCCAGCAGCTCCTACTCTAGCGGGGTCCGTTTAAATGAGCAGTTCTTC. The full variable domain, with the rest looked up from reference TRBV11-3 and TRBJ2-1, is EAGVVQSPRYKIIEKKQPVAFWCNPISGHNTLYWYLQNLGQGPELLIRYENEEAVDDSQLPKDRFSAERLKGVDSTLKIQPAELGDSAVYLCASSSYSSGVRLNEQFFGPGTRLTVL.

The rearrangement links TRBV27 to TRBJ2-7; maybe TRBD1 (6 bases). Germline CDR1 and CDR2: MNHEY and SMNVEV (reference sequence). Trimming shortened V by 5 bases and J by 10 bases, and 18 bases separated the two germline ends. This CDR3 contains 13 residues. The CDR3 DNA reads TGTGCCAGCAGTGACACAGGGCGCGCTATTCAGTACTTC. Its translation: CASSDTGRAIQYF.

The gene calls are TRBV7-2 and TRBJ1-3; no clear D gene. Looked up from germline, CDR1 is SGHTA and CDR2 is FQGNSA. Trimming removed 5 bases from V and 4 bases from J, with 9 bases in between. This CDR3 contains 13 residues. In nucleotides, the CDR3 is TGTGCCAGCAGCCCCTCGGGGGGAAACACCATATATTTT. Encoded protein: CASSPSGGNTIYF.

J is TRBJ2-7 and V is TRBV3-1 (or the pseudogene TRBV3-2); D is perhaps TRBD1 (6 bases). V dropped 4 bases and J dropped 2 bases, with 15 bases sitting between them. Germline V gives CDR1 LGHDT, CDR2 YNNKEL (reference sequence). The CDR3 consists of 15 residues. Written as DNA, the CDR3 is TGTGCCAGCAGCCCTGGGGGCGGGCTTACCTACGAGCAGTACTTC. Translation: CASSPGGGLTYEQYF.

CDR3 DNA: TGTGCCAGCAGGAGGGGGACAGGGGGCCTGGAGACCCAGTACTTC. The encoded protein is CASRRGTGGLETQYF. This rearrangement joins TRBV2 to TRBJ2-5; 12 nucleotides align to TRBD1. Unmatched junction bases numbered 7, after V lost 6 bases and J lost 5 bases. This CDR3 region has 15 residues. Germline CDR1 is SNHLY and CDR2 is FYNNEI. The variable domain in full, completed from reference TRBV2 and TRBJ2-5, reads EPEVTQTPSHQVTQMGQEVILRCVPISNHLYFYWYRQILGQKVEFLVSFYNNEISEKSEIFDDQFSVERPDGSNFTLKIRSTKLEDSAMYFCASRRGTGGLETQYFGPGTRLLVL.

This chain connects TRBV7-9 to TRBJ2-7; 9 bases match TRBD1. This CDR3 region has 16 residues. The ends lost 5 bases at V and 1 base at J; junction bases unmatched: 9. CDR1 and CDR2 from the germline V gene are SEHNR and FQNEAQ (reference sequence). For the CDR3, the DNA is TGTGCCAGCAGCACCCCCGGGACAGGGAGATCCTACGAGCAGTACTTC. Translation gives CASSTPGTGRSYEQYF.

This clone was picked up one time. This rearrangement joins TRBV11-3 to TRBJ1-2, with 9 bases fitting TRBD1. J was trimmed by 8 bases and V by 6 bases; bases with no gene match: 7. The length of the CDR3 is 13 residues. CDR1 and CDR2 (germline): SGHNT, YENEEA. The CDR3 sequence is CASRKQGADGYTF. CDR3 DNA: TGTGCCAGCAGGAAACAGGGGGCCGACGGCTACACCTTC.

As DNA, the CDR3 is TGTGCCACACTCTCGGACAGGTGGCCAGATACGCAGTATTTT. This encodes CATLSDRWPDTQYF. The chain recombines TRBV19 with TRBJ2-3, with 7 bases lining up with TRBD1. The CDR3 loop spans 14 amino acids. Germline V gene lookup returns CDR1 LNHDA and CDR2 SQIVND (reference sequence). With V trimmed by 10 bases and J by 4 bases, 11 bases remained unmatched.

The rearrangement uses TRBV7-2 and TRBJ1-5, with D uncertain. CDR3 length: 15 residues. Germline V gene data show CDR1 as SGHTA and CDR2 as FQGNSA. The V end was cut by 5 bases, the J end by 7 bases, with 18 bases between. As DNA, the CDR3 is TGTGCCAGCAGCCTGGGGTCCGGGGAAGGACAGCCCCAGCATTTT. This gives the protein CASSLGSGEGQPQHF. Full variable domain (remainder filled in from reference TRBV7-2 and TRBJ1-5): GAGVSQSPSNKVTEKGKDVELRCDPISGHTALYWYRQSLGQGLEFLIYFQGNSAPDKSGLPSDRFSAERTGGSVSTLTIQRTQQEDSAVYLCASSLGSGEGQPQHFGDGTRLSIL.

In its sample, this clone was seen once. The J gene is TRBJ1-5, the V gene TRBV7-2; 7 nucleotides agree with TRBD1. Germline CDR1 reads SGHTA; CDR2 reads FQGNSA. V shed 1 base, J shed 0 bases, and the junction held 6 bases outside the gene matches. This CDR3 region has 17 residues. For the CDR3, the DNA is TGTGCCAGCAGCTTAGTTCGGTCAGGGGGTAGCAATCAGCCCCAGCATTTT. Residues: CASSLVRSGGSNQPQHF. Based on the CDR3 plus reference TRBV7-2 and TRBJ1-5, the full variable domain is GAGVSQSPSNKVTEKGKDVELRCDPISGHTALYWYRQSLGQGLEFLIYFQGNSAPDKSGLPSDRFSAERTGGSVSTLTIQRTQQEDSAVYLCASSLVRSGGSNQPQHFGDGTRLSIL.

This clone was counted once. The chain combines TRBV15 with TRBJ1-4; tentative D call: TRBD1 (6 bases). CDR1 LNHNV and CDR2 YYDKDF come from the germline V gene (reference sequence). The CDR3 contains 17 residues. Trimming pared 5 bases from V and 7 bases from J, leaving 23 bases between. The CDR3 spells CATSPPKGGADAEKLFF. The CDR3 bases are TGTGCCACCAGCCCCCCCAAGGGGGGGGCAGACGCTGAAAAACTGTTTTTT.

V and J are TRBV19 and TRBJ1-1; D gene ambiguous. CDR1 and CDR2 (germline): LNHDA, SQIVND (reference sequence). Trimming cost V 1 base and J 2 bases, with 8 bases left between them. The CDR3 is 14 residues long. The CDR3 DNA reads as TGTGCCAGTAGTATAGCGAGCCGTAACACTGAAGCTTTCTTT. It encodes CASSIASRNTEAFF.

The chain recombines TRBV4-1 with TRBJ1-4, with no clear D. The CDR3 covers 13 residues. Germline V CDR1 and CDR2: MGHRA, YSYEKL. The V end was cut by 2 bases, the J end by 5 bases, with 6 bases between. CDR3 in amino acids: CASSQIQNEKLFF. For the CDR3, the DNA is TGCGCCAGCAGCCAAATCCAAAATGAAAAACTGTTTTTT.

Only one count was recorded for this clone. V and J are TRBV6-1 and TRBJ1-6; D gene unclear. The CDR3 loop spans 13 amino acids. Germline lookup yields CDR1 MNHNS and CDR2 SASEGT. V was cut by 3 bases and J by 7 bases, with 7 bases left in between. CDR3 sequence (DNA): TGTGCCAGCAGTGACATAGGAAATTCACCCCTCCACTTT. This translates into CASSDIGNSPLHF.

This chain links TRBV7-9 with TRBJ1-1; possibly TRBD1 for D (5 bases). The CDR3 has 19 amino acids. Germline CDR1 SEHNR, CDR2 FQNEAQ (reference sequence). V was clipped by 5 bases and J by 0 bases, with 25 bases between them. The CDR3 loop is CASSPGGSLTGGVNTEAFF. For the CDR3, the DNA is TGTGCCAGCAGCCCAGGAGGCAGCTTAACCGGGGGGGTGAACACTGAAGCTTTCTTT.

This chain links TRBV6-6 with TRBJ1-5; no clear D. The CDR3 is 15 amino acids. V was cut by 8 bases and J by 0 bases, with 14 bases left in between. The V gene's germline CDR1 is MNHNY and CDR2 SVGAGI (reference sequence). The CDR3 DNA reads TGTGCCAGCCACCAAGATCGCTATAGCAATCAGCCCCAGCATTTT. Translating gives CASHQDRYSNQPQHF.

The rearrangement joins TRBV19 to TRBJ1-3; D is ambiguous. Germline values: CDR1 LNHDA, CDR2 SQIVND (reference sequence). V was trimmed by 6 bases and J by 0 bases, leaving 12 bases between them. This CDR3 region has 15 residues. The CDR3 DNA sequence: TGTGCCAGTAGCTTACTTCCGAACTCTGGAAACACCATATATTTT. This sequence encodes CASSLLPNSGNTIYF.

This sequence joins TRBV10-1 and TRBJ2-7; TRBD1 is a possible D gene (6 bases). Germline CDR1 is WNHNN and CDR2 is SYGVQD (reference sequence). This CDR3 has 12 residues. The V gene lost 11 bases and the J gene lost 4 bases, with 15 bases spanning the gap. CDR3 amino acids: CAGGTSRYEQYF. The CDR3 region has the DNA TGCGCCGGTGGGACATCTCGTTACGAGCAGTACTTC.